This TCR beta chain came from a study of T-cell reconstitution after alpha-beta-depleted transplantation in children. Findings and limits, study-wide: Among T cells one year after transplant, newly produced cells accounted for most counts and diversity. By about two months after transplant, alpha-beta T cells reportedly arose from several hundred graft clones that had expanded.

The CDR3 is 15 amino acids. From germline, CDR1 is MNHEY and CDR2 SVGAGI. With 5 bases removed from V and 6 bases from J, the gap between germline ends came to 16 bases. Molecular barcoding with unique molecular identifiers was used for the TCRbeta library. TCRdb itself ran the PCR reads through MiXCR, one entry per CDR3 protein. The sample includes fewer than 250,000 distinct CDR3 sequences, about 15% of them seen just once. This clonotype was detected ten times or more. No antigen is known for it. The rearrangement links TRBV6-5 to TRBJ2-2, with D maybe TRBD1 (6 bases). This specimen was PBMCs, mostly from graft donor cells, taken 360 days after TCRalphabeta/CD19-depleted stem cell transplant. This TCR was sampled from a male patient aged 2-15 years who had a stem cell transplant for acute lymphoblastic leukemia, so the T cells may come from the graft donor. For the CDR3, the DNA is TGTGCCAGCAGTCCTATAACAGGGAGCGCCGGGGAGCTGTTTTTT. As protein: CASSPITGSAGELFF.